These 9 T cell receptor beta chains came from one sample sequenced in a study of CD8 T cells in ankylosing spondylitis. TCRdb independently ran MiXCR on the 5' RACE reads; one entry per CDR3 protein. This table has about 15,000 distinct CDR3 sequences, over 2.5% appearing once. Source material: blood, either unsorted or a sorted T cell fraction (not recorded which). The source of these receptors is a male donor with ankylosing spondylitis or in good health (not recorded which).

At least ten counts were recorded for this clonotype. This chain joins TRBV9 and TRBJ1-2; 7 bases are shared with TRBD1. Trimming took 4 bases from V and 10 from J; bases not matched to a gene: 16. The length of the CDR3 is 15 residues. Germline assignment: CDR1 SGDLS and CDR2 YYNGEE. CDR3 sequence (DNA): TGTGCCAGCAGCCCAACGGGAACAGGGGTGTCCTCCTACACCTTC. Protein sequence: CASSPTGTGVSSYTF.

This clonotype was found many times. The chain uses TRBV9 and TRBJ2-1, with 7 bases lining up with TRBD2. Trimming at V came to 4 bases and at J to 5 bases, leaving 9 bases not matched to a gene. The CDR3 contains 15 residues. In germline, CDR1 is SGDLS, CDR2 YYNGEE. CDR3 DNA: TGTGCCAGCAGCCGAGTGGCTAGCGGACACAATGAGCAGTTCTTC. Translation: CASSRVASGHNEQFF. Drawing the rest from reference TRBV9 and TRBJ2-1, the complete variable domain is DSGVTQTPKHLITATGQRVTLRCSPRSGDLSVYWYQQSLDQGLQFLIQYYNGEERAKGNILERFSAQQFPDLHSELNLSSLELGDSALYFCASSRVASGHNEQFFGPGTRLTVL.

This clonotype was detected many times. The chain's CDR3 is CASSGGRGNEKLFF. CDR3 nucleotides: TGTGCCAGCAGCGGAGGCAGGGGTAATGAAAAACTGTTTTTT. The V call is TRBV9, the J call TRBJ1-4; D is perhaps TRBD1 (6 bases). CDR1 SGDLS and CDR2 YYNGEE come from the germline V gene. Trimming left V 3 bases short and J 4 bases short, with 10 bases between. CDR3 length: 14 amino acids.

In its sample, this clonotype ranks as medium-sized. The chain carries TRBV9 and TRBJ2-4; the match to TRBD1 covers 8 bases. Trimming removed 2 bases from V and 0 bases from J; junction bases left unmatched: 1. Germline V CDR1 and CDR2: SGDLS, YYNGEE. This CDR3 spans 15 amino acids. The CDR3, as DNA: TGTGCCAGCAGCGTGACAGGGGAAGCCAAAAACATTCAGTACTTC. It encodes CASSVTGEAKNIQYF.

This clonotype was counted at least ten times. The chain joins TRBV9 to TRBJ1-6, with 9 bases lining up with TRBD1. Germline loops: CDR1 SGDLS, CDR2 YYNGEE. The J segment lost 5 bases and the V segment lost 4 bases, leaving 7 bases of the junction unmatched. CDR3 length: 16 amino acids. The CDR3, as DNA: TGTGCCAGCAGCCTTACAGGGGGCGCCGATAATTCACCCCTCCACTTT. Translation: CASSLTGGADNSPLHF. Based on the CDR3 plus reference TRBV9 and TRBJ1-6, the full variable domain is DSGVTQTPKHLITATGQRVTLRCSPRSGDLSVYWYQQSLDQGLQFLIQYYNGEERAKGNILERFSAQQFPDLHSELNLSSLELGDSALYFCASSLTGGADNSPLHFGNGTRLTVT.

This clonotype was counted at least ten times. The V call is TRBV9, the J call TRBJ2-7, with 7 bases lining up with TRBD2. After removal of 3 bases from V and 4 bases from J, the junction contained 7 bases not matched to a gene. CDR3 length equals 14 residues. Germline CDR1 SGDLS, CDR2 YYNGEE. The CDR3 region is CASSGREGGYEQYF. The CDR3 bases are TGTGCCAGCAGCGGTAGGGAGGGAGGATACGAGCAGTACTTC.

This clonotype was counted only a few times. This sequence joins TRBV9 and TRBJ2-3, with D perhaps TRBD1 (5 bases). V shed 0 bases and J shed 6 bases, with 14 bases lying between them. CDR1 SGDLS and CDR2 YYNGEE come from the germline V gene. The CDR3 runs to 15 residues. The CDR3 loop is CASSVVTGPRDTQYF. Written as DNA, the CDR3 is TGTGCCAGCAGCGTAGTTACAGGCCCCAGGGATACGCAGTATTTT.

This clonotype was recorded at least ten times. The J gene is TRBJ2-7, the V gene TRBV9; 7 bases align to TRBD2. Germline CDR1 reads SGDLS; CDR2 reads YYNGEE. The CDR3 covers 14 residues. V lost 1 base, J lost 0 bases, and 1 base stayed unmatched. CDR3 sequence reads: CASSVTSASYEQYF. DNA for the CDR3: TGTGCCAGCAGCGTAACTAGCGCCTCCTACGAGCAGTACTTC.

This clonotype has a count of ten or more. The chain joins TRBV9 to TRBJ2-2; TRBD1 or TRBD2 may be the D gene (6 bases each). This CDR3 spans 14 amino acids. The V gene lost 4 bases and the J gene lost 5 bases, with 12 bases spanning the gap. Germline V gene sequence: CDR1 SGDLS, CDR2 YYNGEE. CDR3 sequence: CASSYGGWTGELFF. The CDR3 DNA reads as TGTGCCAGCAGCTACGGGGGCTGGACCGGGGAGCTGTTTTTT. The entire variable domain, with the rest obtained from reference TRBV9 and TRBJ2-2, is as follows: DSGVTQTPKHLITATGQRVTLRCSPRSGDLSVYWYQQSLDQGLQFLIQYYNGEERAKGNILERFSAQQFPDLHSELNLSSLELGDSALYFCASSYGGWTGELFFGEGSRLTVL.